Reported below is one T cell receptor beta chain. Treatment in this sample: 19 received Ad26.COV2.S at low or high dose, single or two shots; 5 received placebo; per-sample allocation not given. Sample collection was performed on day 63 after the first vaccine or placebo injection. The data originate from a study of Ad26.COV2.S vaccination and SARS-CoV-2 variants. Background on the study: Sample donor was a member of the COV1001 Ad26.COV2.S trial arm.

Method: immunoSEQ multiplex PCR; TCRdb's copy keeps in-frame clones and lacks some. This sample has 350,000 to 400,000 clones, with 70% to 90% found just once. The CDR3 spans 16 residues. The germline V gene encodes CDR1 SGHRS and CDR2 YFSETQ. J lost 4 bases, V lost 4 bases, and 6 bases had no gene match. Source: peripheral blood, taken in a trial of Ad26.COV2.S vaccine versus placebo. The V call is TRBV5-1, the J call TRBJ2-5; 14 bases are shared with TRBD2. The clonotype comes from a person between 18 and 65 years old who received the Ad26.COV2.S COVID-19 vaccine or a placebo. CDR3 in amino acids: CASSGGTSGGRETQYF. The CDR3 DNA reads TGCGCCAGCAGCGGGGGGACTAGCGGGGGCCGAGAGACCCAGTACTTC.